This T cell receptor (beta chain) was retrieved from a study of ipilimumab plus nivolumab after autologous stem cell transplantation. Background on the study: Myeloma cases were transplant-naive high-risk or relapsed within 3 years post first autologous transplant.

Points from the study as a whole: The authors say TCR, Treg and microbiome findings warrant further study.

Sequencing used immunoSEQ multiplex PCR; TCRdb keeps in-frame clones, though not all of them. The profile shows some 40,000 clones, 90% to 95% of them singletons. Worth noting for this clone: Its antigen is still unknown.

Ipilimumab, 1 mg/kg, started 14 to 28 days after autologous transplant. Patients got 3 mg/kg IV nivolumab weeks 1, 4, 7, 10, then biweekly through week 26. The V end lost 4 bases, the J end lost 4 bases, and 11 bases lay between the germline ends. Germline V CDR1 and CDR2: SGHAT, FQDESV (reference sequence). The CDR3 loop spans 13 amino acids. This sequence originates from a male donor with multiple myeloma. This material consisted of PBMCs, taken in a trial of ipilimumab plus nivolumab as post-transplant consolidation. The V and J genes are TRBV11-1 and TRBJ2-7; the D gene could be TRBD1 or TRBD2 (5 bases each). The DNA for the CDR3 is TGTGCCAGCAGCTCGCCGGGGCCTTACGAGCAGTACTTC. Protein: CASSSPGPYEQYF.